The 9 T cell receptor beta chains below were found in one sample sequenced in a study of immune cell composition in non-small cell lung cancer. Normal lung was sampled as far from the tumour as possible, at least 3 cm. TCRdb keeps only in-frame clones here, not all; method: immunoSEQ multiplex PCR. Seen here are about 1,000 clones, roughly 80% observed once, and the top ten hold more than 10%. Input material: non-adjacent lung tissue. The source of these receptors is a human donor with non-small cell lung cancer.

This rearrangement joins TRBV10-2 to TRBJ2-7, with 12 bases fitting TRBD2. The germline CDR1 and CDR2 sequences are WSHSY and SAAADI. The CDR3 covers 15 residues. With 6 bases clipped from V and 7 bases from J, the junction kept 10 bases outside the gene matches. DNA of the CDR3: TGCGCCAGCAGCACTAGCGGGGGGCTCACGGGGGAGCAGTACTTC. The encoded protein is CASSTSGGLTGEQYF.

The rearrangement joins TRBV30 to TRBJ2-7, with 7 bases matching TRBD1. V dropped 5 bases and J dropped 3; count of bases not matched to a gene: 4. Germline CDR1 GTSNPN, CDR2 SVGIG (reference sequence). CDR3 length: 12 residues. The CDR3 DNA sequence: TGTGCCTGGGGCAGGGGGTGCTACGAGCAGTACTTC. Its translation is CAWGRGCYEQYF. The variable domain in full, with the rest retrieved from reference TRBV30 and TRBJ2-7, is SQTIHQWPATLVQPVGSPLSLECTVEGTSNPNLYWYRQAAGRGLQLLFYSVGIGQISSEVPQNLSASRPQDRQFILSSKKLLLSDSGFYLCAWGRGCYEQYFGPGTRLTVT.

The chain joins TRBV5-1 to TRBJ2-7; 7 nucleotides align to TRBD2. The V gene's germline CDR1 is SGHRS and CDR2 YFSETQ. The CDR3 is 15 amino acids. Germline trimming cut 4 bases from V and 5 bases from J; bases unmatched to any gene: 12. The CDR3 loop reads CASSRGFERGNEQYF. The DNA for the CDR3 is TGCGCCAGCAGCCGGGGGTTTGAGCGGGGTAACGAGCAGTACTTC.

V is TRBV18 and J is TRBJ2-5; D gene uncertain. V was cut by 4 bases and J by 0 bases, with 6 bases left in between. The length of the CDR3 is 13 residues. The germline V gene encodes CDR1 KGHSH and CDR2 LQKENI. CDR3 region: CASSLGYQETQYF. CDR3 in DNA: TGTGCCAGCTCACTCGGGTACCAAGAGACCCAGTACTTC.

This clone was found once. This chain connects TRBV6-5 to TRBJ2-5, with D tentatively TRBD1 (5 bases). Trimming removed 0 bases at V and 4 bases at J, with 12 bases between. From germline, CDR1 is MNHEY and CDR2 SVGAGI. The CDR3 is made up of 15 amino acids. CDR3 coding DNA: TGTGCCAGCAGTTACTCAGGGGATATGGGAGAGACCCAGTACTTC. The encoded protein is CASSYSGDMGETQYF.

Only a few counts were recorded for this clone. The genes are TRBV6-5 and TRBJ2-5; 8 bases align to TRBD2. J gave up 5 bases and V 8 bases, and 1 base lay outside the gene matches. Germline CDR1 is MNHEY and CDR2 is SVGAGI. There are 11 residues in the CDR3. The chain's CDR3 is CASRGGETQYF. CDR3 DNA: TGTGCCAGCCGGGGGGGGGAGACCCAGTACTTC.

This clone was observed a single time. V usage is TRBV12-5 and J usage is TRBJ1-1; 9 bases match TRBD1. Germline V gives CDR1 LGHNT, CDR2 FRNRAP. The CDR3 sequence is 14 residues long. Trimming at V came to 7 bases and at J to 5 bases, leaving 8 bases not matched to a gene. The CDR3 DNA sequence: TGTGCTAGTGCCCTGGACAGGGGAGAAACTGAAGCTTTCTTT. It encodes CASALDRGETEAFF.

This chain links TRBV5-6 with TRBJ2-4, with TRBD1 as a possible D gene (6 bases). From germline, CDR1 is SGHDT and CDR2 YYEEEE. The CDR3 sequence is 13 residues long. V lost 2 bases and J 7 bases, leaving 10 bases between the germline ends. The CDR3 nucleotides are TGTGCCAGCAGCTTAATCCAGGGGAACATTCAGTACTTC. It is translated as CASSLIQGNIQYF.

The chain couples TRBV4-1 to TRBJ1-6; 7 nucleotides match TRBD1. With V trimmed by 4 bases and J by 7 bases, 13 bases remained unmatched. Germline-derived CDR1 and CDR2 are MGHRA and YSYEKL. The CDR3 runs to 17 residues. The CDR3 DNA is TGCGCCAGCAGCCCCACTCTGGGACAGAGAAGGAATTCACCCCTCCACTTT. This sequence encodes CASSPTLGQRRNSPLHF.